This TCR beta chain emerged from a study of blood T cell repertoires in COVID-19. Across the study: COVID-19 samples, acute and convalescent, were from the United States, Italy and Spain. T cells, B-cell-depleted T cells, or PBMCs supplied cDNA or gDNA.

Germline CDR1 is SGHNT and CDR2 is YYREEE (reference sequence). V lost 4 bases and J lost 1; bases outside the gene matches: 10. The CDR3 runs to 16 residues. Original data processing: Reference gene primers were amplified, and this amplification served to estimate nucleated cell counts. Using immunoSEQ multiplex PCR, the repertoire was profiled, and TCRdb retains in-frame clones only, with some absent. From that table come the V and J calls and clone size; the DNA was used to work out D and trimming. This repertoire shows 20,000 to 25,000 clones, around 67% found once; its top ten account for roughly a fifth. This clone was detected only a few times.

The specimen was peripheral blood. The sequence derives from a human donor in a cohort sampled during active or convalescent COVID-19. V and J are TRBV5-4 and TRBJ2-7; 8 bases line up with TRBD2. The CDR3 region is CASSRGGGSQSYEQYF. The CDR3, as DNA: TGTGCCAGCAGCCGGGGCGGGGGGAGCCAATCCTACGAGCAGTACTTC.